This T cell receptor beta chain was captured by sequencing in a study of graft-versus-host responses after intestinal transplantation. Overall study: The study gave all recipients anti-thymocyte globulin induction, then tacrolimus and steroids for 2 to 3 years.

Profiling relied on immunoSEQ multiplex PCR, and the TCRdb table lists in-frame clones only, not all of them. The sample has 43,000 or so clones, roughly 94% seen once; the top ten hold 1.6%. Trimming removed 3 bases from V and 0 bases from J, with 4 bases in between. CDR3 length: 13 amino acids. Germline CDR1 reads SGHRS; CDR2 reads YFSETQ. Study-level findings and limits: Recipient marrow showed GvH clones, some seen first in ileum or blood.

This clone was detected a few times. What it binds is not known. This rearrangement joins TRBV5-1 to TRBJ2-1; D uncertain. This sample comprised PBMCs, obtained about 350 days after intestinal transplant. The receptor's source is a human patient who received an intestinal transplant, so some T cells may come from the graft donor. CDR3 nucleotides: TGCGCCAGCAGCTCGAGCTCCTACAATGAGCAGTTCTTC. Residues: CASSSSSYNEQFF.